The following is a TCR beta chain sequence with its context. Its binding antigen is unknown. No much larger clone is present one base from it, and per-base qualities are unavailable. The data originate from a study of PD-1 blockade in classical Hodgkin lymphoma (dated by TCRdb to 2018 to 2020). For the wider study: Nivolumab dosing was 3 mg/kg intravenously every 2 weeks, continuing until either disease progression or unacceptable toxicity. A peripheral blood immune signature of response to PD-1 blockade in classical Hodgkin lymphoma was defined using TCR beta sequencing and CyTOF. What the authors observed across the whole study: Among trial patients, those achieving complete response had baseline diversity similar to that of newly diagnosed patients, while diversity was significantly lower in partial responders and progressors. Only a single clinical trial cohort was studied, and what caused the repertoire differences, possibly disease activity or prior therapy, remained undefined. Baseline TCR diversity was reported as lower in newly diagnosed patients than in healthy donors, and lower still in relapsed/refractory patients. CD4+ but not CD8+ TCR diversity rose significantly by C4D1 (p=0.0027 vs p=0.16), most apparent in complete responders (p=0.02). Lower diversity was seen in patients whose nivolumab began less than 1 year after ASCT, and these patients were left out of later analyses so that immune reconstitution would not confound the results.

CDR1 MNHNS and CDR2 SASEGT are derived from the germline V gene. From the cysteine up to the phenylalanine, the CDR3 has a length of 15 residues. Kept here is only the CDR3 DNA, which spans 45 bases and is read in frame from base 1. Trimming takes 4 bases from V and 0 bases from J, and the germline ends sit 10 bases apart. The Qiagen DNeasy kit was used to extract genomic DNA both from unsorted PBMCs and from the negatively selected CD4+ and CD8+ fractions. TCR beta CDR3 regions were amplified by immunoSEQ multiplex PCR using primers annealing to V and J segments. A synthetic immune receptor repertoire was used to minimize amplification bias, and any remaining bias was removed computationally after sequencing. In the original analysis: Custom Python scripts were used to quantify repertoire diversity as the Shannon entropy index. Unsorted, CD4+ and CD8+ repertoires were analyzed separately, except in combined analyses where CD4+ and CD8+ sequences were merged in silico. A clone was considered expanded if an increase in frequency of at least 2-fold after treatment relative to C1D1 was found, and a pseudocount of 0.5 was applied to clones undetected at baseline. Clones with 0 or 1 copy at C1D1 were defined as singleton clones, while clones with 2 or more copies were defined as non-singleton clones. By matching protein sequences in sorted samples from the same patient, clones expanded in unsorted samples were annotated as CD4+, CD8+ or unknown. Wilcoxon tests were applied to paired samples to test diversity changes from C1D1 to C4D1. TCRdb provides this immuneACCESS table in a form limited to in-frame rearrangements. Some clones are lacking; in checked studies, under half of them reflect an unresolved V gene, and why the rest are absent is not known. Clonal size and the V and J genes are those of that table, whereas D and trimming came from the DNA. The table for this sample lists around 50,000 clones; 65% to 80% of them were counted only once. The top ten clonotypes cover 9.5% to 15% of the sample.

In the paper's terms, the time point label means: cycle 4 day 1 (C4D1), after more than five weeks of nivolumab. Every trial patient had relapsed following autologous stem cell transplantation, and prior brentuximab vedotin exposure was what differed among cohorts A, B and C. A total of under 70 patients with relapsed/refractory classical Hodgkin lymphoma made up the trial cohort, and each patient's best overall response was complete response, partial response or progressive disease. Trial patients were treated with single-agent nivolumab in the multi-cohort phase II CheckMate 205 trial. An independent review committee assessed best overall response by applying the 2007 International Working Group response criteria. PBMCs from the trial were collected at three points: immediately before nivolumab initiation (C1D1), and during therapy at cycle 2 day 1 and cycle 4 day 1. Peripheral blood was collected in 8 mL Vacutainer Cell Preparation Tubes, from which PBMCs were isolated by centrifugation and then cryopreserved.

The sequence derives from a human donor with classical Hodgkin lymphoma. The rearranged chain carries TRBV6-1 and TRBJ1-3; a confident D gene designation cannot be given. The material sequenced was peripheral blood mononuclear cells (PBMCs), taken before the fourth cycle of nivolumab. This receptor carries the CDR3 CASSVSRFSGNTIYF. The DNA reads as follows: TGTGCCAGCAGTGTCTCCAGGTTCTCTGGAAACACCATATATTTT.